The T cell receptor beta chain described here comes from a study of breast tumors, draining lymph nodes, adjacent tissues. This clonotype was seen repeatedly, ten times or more. Deletions cut 4 bases from V and 7 bases from J, with 5 bases between. Looked up from germline, CDR1 is MNHNY and CDR2 is SVGAGI (reference sequence). The CDR3 loop spans 12 amino acids. TCRdb used MiXCR to reprocess the multiplex PCR reads, holding one entry per CDR3 protein. The data show 120,000 to 150,000 distinct CDR3 sequences, with 32% seen just once and around 2.3% held by the top ten. Breast cancer patients provided tissue from their axillary draining lymph nodes.

This sequence was found in a female donor with breast cancer. Some clones in this sample may be carry-over from other donors' samples. The V and J genes are TRBV6-6 and TRBJ1-6; D remains ambiguous. The sample was axillary lymph node tissue. The CDR3 DNA reads TGTGCCAGCAGTTCCTTGAATTCACCCCTCCACTTT. Translating gives CASSSLNSPLHF.